This is a list of T cell receptor beta chains from one sample in a study of shared clonotypes between healthy human individuals. Sequencing was performed with immunoSEQ multiplex PCR; in TCRdb, only in-frame clones are kept and a portion is missing. This table holds around 1 million clones, over 75% found once. Sequencing used memory CD4+ T cells sorted from blood. The receptors were sampled from a man aged 18 to 30 in good health. The CDR3 runs from the conserved cysteine through the conserved F or W. The D gene is left open where the match is weak. Size tells how often a clone was seen (once, few, many) or the class of an expanded clone, and some rows leave it out.

abundance | j_gene | d_gene | v_gene | CDR3aa | CDR3nt
few | TRBJ2-3 | . | TRBV7-9 | CASSFKGDTQYF | TGTGCCAGCAGCTTTAAGGGGGATACGCAGTATTTT
few | TRBJ2-7 | . | TRBV6-1 | CASSPDRNEQYF | TGTGCCAGCAGTCCGGACAGAAACGAGCAGTACTTC
few | TRBJ2-3 | TRBD1 | TRBV30 | CAWSTGVSTDTQYF | TGTGCCTGGAGTACAGGGGTGTCGACAGATACGCAGTATTTT
few | TRBJ1-1 | . | TRBV28 | CASTLGGLTEAFF | TGTGCCAGCACCTTGGGAGGATTGACTGAAGCTTTCTTT
. | TRBJ2-7 | . | TRBV7-9 | CASSTSNYEQYF | TGTGCCAGCAGCACTTCGAACTACGAGCAGTACTTC
. | TRBJ1-2 | . | TRBV6-1 | CASSAYRGDLSNYGYTF | TGTGCCAGCAGTGCGTACCGAGGGGACCTCTCTAACTATGGCTACACCTTC
. | TRBJ2-7 | . | TRBV30 | CAWSDLGNEQYF | TGTGCCTGGAGTGACTTGGGGAACGAGCAGTACTTC
once | TRBJ1-6 | TRBD1 | TRBV11-3 | CASSLIRDRVSPLHF | TGTGCCAGCAGCTTAATTCGGGACAGGGTTTCACCCCTCCACTTT
. | TRBJ1-2 | . | TRBV2 | CAELGGDWGYTF | TGTGCCGAGCTGGGGGGCGATTGGGGCTACACCTTC
. | TRBJ1-1 | . | TRBV5-1 | CASSGTQEVNTEAFF | TGCGCCAGCAGCGGGACACAGGAGGTGAACACTGAAGCTTTCTTT
. | TRBJ1-6 | TRBD1 | TRBV6-6 | CASSYREQGNSPLHF | TGTGCCAGCAGTTACAGGGAACAGGGGAATTCACCCCTCCACTTT
. | TRBJ2-2 | TRBD1 | TRBV4-1 | CASSHLNRGPLPGELFF | TGCGCCAGCAGCCATCTCAACAGGGGCCCTTTACCCGGGGAGCTGTTTTTT
few | TRBJ1-1 | TRBD1 | TRBV7-2 | CASSPSRGRNTEAFF | TGTGCCAGCAGCCCTAGCAGGGGGCGGAATACTGAAGCTTTCTTT
. | TRBJ2-5 | . | TRBV6-1 | CASTDGGTQYF | TGTGCCAGCACCGACGGGGGGACCCAGTACTTC
. | TRBJ2-3 | . | TRBV6-5 | CASTGPGTDTQYF | TGTGCCAGCACCGGACCGGGCACAGATACGCAGTATTTT
. | TRBJ1-1 | . | TRBV18 | CASSLGVMLNTEAFF | TGTGCCAGCTCACTTGGCGTCATGTTAAACACTGAAGCTTTCTTT
few | TRBJ2-2 | TRBD1 | TRBV7-9 | CASSLKRTGISTGELFF | TGTGCCAGCAGCTTAAAGAGGACAGGGATTTCCACCGGGGAGCTGTTTTTT
. | TRBJ2-1 | . | TRBV27 | CASSRTTRIHNEQFF | TGTGCCAGCAGTCGGACTACCCGTATTCACAATGAGCAGTTCTTC
. | TRBJ1-4 | TRBD1 | TRBV6-1 | CASSDRTGVEKLFF | TGTGCCAGCAGTGATCGGACAGGGGTGGAAAAACTGTTTTTT
. | TRBJ1-3 | . | TRBV5-1 | CASRRDMATDGNTIYF | TGCGCCAGCAGACGGGACATGGCAACGGATGGAAACACCATATATTTT
few | TRBJ1-3 | . | TRBV5-1 | CASSAGAISGNTIYF | TGCGCCAGCAGCGCCGGGGCTATCTCTGGAAACACCATATATTTT
. | TRBJ1-3 | . | TRBV19 | CASSIFGQAAGNTIYF | TGTGCCAGTAGTATATTTGGGCAGGCTGCTGGAAACACCATATATTTT
many | TRBJ2-7 | TRBD1 | TRBV2 | CASWTGGYEQYF | TGTGCCAGCTGGACAGGGGGCTACGAGCAGTACTTC
few | TRBJ2-7 | TRBD1 | TRBV5-6 | CASSLDGQGIPYEQYF | TGTGCCAGCAGCTTGGATGGACAGGGAATCCCCTACGAGCAGTACTTC
. | TRBJ1-4 | . | TRBV4-3 | CASSQGDHEKLFF | TGCGCCAGCAGCCAAGGTGATCATGAAAAACTGTTTTTT
once | TRBJ2-7 | TRBD1 | TRBV5-6 | CASALQGPIYEQYF | TGTGCCAGCGCCCTACAGGGGCCTATCTACGAGCAGTACTTC
. | TRBJ1-6 | TRBD1 | TRBV7-2 | CASSLDRAVGYNSPLHF | TGTGCCAGCAGCTTGGACAGGGCGGTAGGGTATAATTCACCCCTCCACTTT
. | TRBJ2-3 | . | TRBV9 | CASSVVIFEARNLPSTDTQYF | TGTGCCAGCAGCGTAGTCATTTTCGAAGCGAGGAACCTACCTAGCACAGATACGCAGTATTTT
. | TRBJ1-1 | . | TRBV21-1 | CASSKARAGKNTEAFF | TGTGCCAGCAGCAAAGCTAGGGCAGGGAAGAACACTGAAGCTTTCTTT
. | TRBJ1-2 | . | TRBV19 | CASREGQYGKNYGYTF | TGTGCCAGTAGAGAGGGTCAGTACGGGAAGAACTATGGCTACACCTTC
few | TRBJ2-7 | . | TRBV7-2 | CASSFSGYEQYF | TGTGCCAGCAGCTTTTCGGGGTACGAGCAGTACTTC
. | TRBJ1-1 | . | TRBV2 | CASSADLGKAFF | TGTGCCAGCAGTGCTGACTTAGGGAAAGCTTTCTTT
. | TRBJ2-7 | TRBD1 | TRBV5-1 | CASSPYSGGAGEQYF | TGCGCCAGCAGCCCGTACTCAGGGGGCGCGGGCGAGCAGTACTTC
few | TRBJ2-7 | TRBD2 | TRBV2 | CASSGVTSGGANEQYF | TGTGCCAGCAGTGGCGTGACTAGCGGGGGGGCAAACGAGCAGTACTTC
. | TRBJ1-4 | . | TRBV7-9 | CASSFLTVTNEKLFF | TGTGCCAGCAGCTTCCTAACAGTCACTAATGAAAAACTGTTTTTT
. | TRBJ2-7 | TRBD1 | TRBV7-6 | CASSLQGGYEQYF | TGTGCCAGCAGCCTACAGGGGGGATACGAGCAGTACTTC
. | TRBJ2-5 | . | TRBV9 | CASSVGIAQETQYF | TGTGCCAGCAGCGTAGGGATAGCGCAAGAGACCCAGTACTTC
. | TRBJ1-5 | TRBD1 | TRBV4-1 | CASSQEWVTGGGQPQHF | TGCGCCAGCAGCCAAGAATGGGTAACAGGGGGGGGTCAGCCCCAGCATTTT
. | TRBJ2-2 | TRBD1 | TRBV30 | CAWSLYSGGDTGELFF | TGTGCCTGGAGCTTATACTCAGGGGGCGACACCGGGGAGCTGTTTTTT
. | TRBJ1-1 | . | TRBV28 | CASRGSGVPTEAFF | TGTGCCAGCAGAGGGTCGGGGGTTCCCACTGAAGCTTTCTTT
. | TRBJ2-6 | . | TRBV5-6 | CASSLTGTGANVLTF | TGTGCCAGCAGCTTAACAGGGACTGGGGCCAACGTCCTGACTTTC
. | TRBJ1-6 | . | TRBV27 | CASSPAGTGGYSPLHF | TGTGCCAGCAGTCCAGCAGGGACCGGAGGATATTCACCCCTCCACTTT
. | TRBJ1-6 | TRBD1 | TRBV30 | CAWSVGTGGRNSPLHF | TGTGCCTGGAGTGTAGGGACAGGGGGTCGGAATTCACCCCTCCACTTT
. | TRBJ2-3 | . | TRBV5-1 | CASSMEPRAGTDTQYF | TGCGCCAGCAGCATGGAGCCCAGAGCAGGGACAGATACGCAGTATTTT
few | TRBJ1-6 | . | TRBV2 | CASSDRVQHYNSPLHF | TGTGCCAGCAGTGATAGGGTACAGCACTATAATTCACCCCTCCACTTT
. | TRBJ1-4 | . | TRBV2 | CARGGDSTREKLFF | TGTGCCCGCGGTGGAGATAGTACACGCGAAAAACTGTTTTTT
. | TRBJ1-6 | TRBD1 | TRBV19 | CASSKDRVEANSPLHF | TGTGCCAGTAGTAAAGACAGGGTGGAGGCAAATTCACCCCTCCACTTT
. | TRBJ2-2 | . | TRBV6-6 | CASSYRVGLGELFF | TGTGCCAGCAGTTACCGTGTGGGTCTTGGGGAGCTGTTTTTT
. | TRBJ1-6 | . | TRBV5-1 | CASSLAGGGKDSPLHF | TGCGCCAGCAGCTTGGCCGGGGGAGGGAAAGATTCACCCCTCCACTTT
. | TRBJ2-1 | . | TRBV18 | CASSPTQLESSYNEQFF | TGTGCCAGCTCACCTACGCAACTGGAGAGCTCCTACAATGAGCAGTTCTTC
. | TRBJ1-2 | . | TRBV19 | CASSTPGAGNFYGYTF | TGTGCCAGTAGTACTCCGGGGGCAGGAAACTTCTATGGCTACACCTTC
. | TRBJ1-2 | . | TRBV7-2 | CASSLGEDHLRWSGYTF | TGTGCCAGCAGCTTAGGTGAGGACCACCTGAGATGGTCTGGCTACACCTTC
. | TRBJ2-4 | TRBD1 | TRBV2 | CASTRQGNKNIQYF | TGTGCCAGCACGCGACAGGGGAATAAAAACATTCAGTACTTC
once | TRBJ1-2 | . | TRBV6-6 | CASSGAKQGFNYGYTF | TGTGCCAGCAGTGGGGCTAAACAGGGATTTAACTATGGCTACACCTTC